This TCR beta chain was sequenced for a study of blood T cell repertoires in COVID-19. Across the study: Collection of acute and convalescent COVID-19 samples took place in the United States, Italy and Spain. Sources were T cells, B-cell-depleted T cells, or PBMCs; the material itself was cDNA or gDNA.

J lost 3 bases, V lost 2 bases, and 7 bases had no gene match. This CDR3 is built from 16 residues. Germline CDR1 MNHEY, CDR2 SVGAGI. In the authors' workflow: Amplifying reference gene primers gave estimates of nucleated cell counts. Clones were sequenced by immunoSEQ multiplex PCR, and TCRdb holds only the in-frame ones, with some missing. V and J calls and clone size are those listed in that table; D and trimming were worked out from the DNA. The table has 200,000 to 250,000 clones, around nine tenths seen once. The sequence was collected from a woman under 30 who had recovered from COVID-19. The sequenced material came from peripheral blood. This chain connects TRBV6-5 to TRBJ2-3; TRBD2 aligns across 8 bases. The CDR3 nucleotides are TGTGCCAGCAGTTACGCGGGACTAGGTGGTACAGATACGCAGTATTTT. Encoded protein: CASSYAGLGGTDTQYF.